Listed below are T cell receptor beta chains from one sample, sequenced in a study of T-cell memory formation after mild COVID-19. TCRdb recomputed calls from the 5' RACE reads with MiXCR, one row per CDR3 protein. The sample comprises 300,000 to 400,000 distinct CDR3 sequences, around 15% of which are singletons, and 20% to 25% rests with the top ten. Sample: PBMCs or a T cell subset sorted from them (not recorded which). These receptors all come from a man younger than 30 who had mild COVID-19 (a few samples of this study predate the infection). Cell type and time point are not known. The CDR3 runs from the conserved cysteine through the conserved F or W. The order of the fields is J gene, V gene, CDR3 protein.

TRBJ1-1	TRBV28	CASSSSKWTEAFF
TRBJ1-1	TRBV20-1	CSARPLRKSEAFF
TRBJ2-3	TRBV20-1	CSARDRRTGVDTQYF
TRBJ1-2	TRBV7-9	CASSPDSFNYGYTF
TRBJ2-5	TRBV6-5	CASSQGGGIAETQYF
TRBJ1-1	TRBV18	CASSPQTGQGAGTEAFF
TRBJ2-3	TRBV27	CASSFGTSADTQYF
TRBJ2-3	TRBV7-9	CASSSTGVGGDTQYF
TRBJ2-3	TRBV6-5	CASKGTTDTQYF
TRBJ1-5	TRBV5-1	CASSLGLGTNQPQHF
TRBJ2-5	TRBV28	CASSWLTGNPETQYF
TRBJ2-1	TRBV6-6	CASSYVAGGNEQFF
TRBJ2-3	TRBV15	CATSRLPGQGKNTQYF
TRBJ1-2	TRBV20-1	CSATGWGEGYTF
TRBJ2-2	TRBV6-4	CASSDSDRHTGELFF
TRBJ2-7	TRBV30	CAWSRAPSYEQYF